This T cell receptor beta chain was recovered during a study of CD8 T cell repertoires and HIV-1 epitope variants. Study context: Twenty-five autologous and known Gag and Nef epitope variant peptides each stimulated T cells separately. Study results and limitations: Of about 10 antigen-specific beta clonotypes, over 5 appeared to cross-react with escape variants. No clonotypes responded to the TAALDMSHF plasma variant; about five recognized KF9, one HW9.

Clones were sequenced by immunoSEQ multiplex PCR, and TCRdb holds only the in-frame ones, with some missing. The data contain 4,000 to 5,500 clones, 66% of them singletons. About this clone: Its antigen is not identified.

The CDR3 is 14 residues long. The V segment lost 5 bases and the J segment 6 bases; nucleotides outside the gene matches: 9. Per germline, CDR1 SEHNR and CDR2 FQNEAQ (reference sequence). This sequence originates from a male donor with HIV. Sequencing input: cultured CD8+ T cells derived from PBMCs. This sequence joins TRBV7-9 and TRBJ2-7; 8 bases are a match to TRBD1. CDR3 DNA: TGTGCCAGCAGCCATATGACAGGGGTTAGCGAGCAGTACTTC. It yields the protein CASSHMTGVSEQYF.